This T cell receptor (beta chain) was identified in a study of regulatory T cells in long-lasting Graves disease. iRepertoire HTBI primers and Arm-PCR of CDR3 regions built TCR beta libraries. MiXCR was run by TCRdb on the multiplex PCR reads, yielding one entry per CDR3 protein. The table lists 420,000 or so distinct CDR3 sequences, 20% to 25% of them singletons, with approximately 26% in the top ten. Time point reported: persistent/refractory GD, antithyroid drugs over 5 years with positive TRAb. Generation of the TCR library employed RNA extracted from PBMCs. This clonotype came up a few times. Per germline, CDR1 SGHRS and CDR2 YFSETQ. The CDR3 has 14 amino acids. V was trimmed by 4 bases and J by 4 bases, leaving 12 bases between them.

The sequence derives from a female donor with Graves disease. The sample consisted of peripheral blood mononuclear cells (PBMCs), taken when the disease was refractory, from a patient treated with antithyroid drugs. The chain recombines TRBV5-1 with TRBJ1-3; TRBD1 is a possible D gene (6 bases). CDR3 loop: CASSTTGRGNTIYF. As DNA, the CDR3 is TGCGCCAGCAGCACGACAGGACGAGGAAACACCATATATTTT.